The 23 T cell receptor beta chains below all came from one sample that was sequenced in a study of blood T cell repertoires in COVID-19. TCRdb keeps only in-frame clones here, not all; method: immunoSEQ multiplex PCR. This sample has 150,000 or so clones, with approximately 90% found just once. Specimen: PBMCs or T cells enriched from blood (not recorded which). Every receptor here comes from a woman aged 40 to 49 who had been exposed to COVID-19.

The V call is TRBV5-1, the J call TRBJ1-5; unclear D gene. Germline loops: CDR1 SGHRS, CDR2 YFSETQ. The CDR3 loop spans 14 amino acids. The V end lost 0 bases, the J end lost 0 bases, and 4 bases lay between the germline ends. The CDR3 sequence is CASSLDSSNQPQHF. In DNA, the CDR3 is TGCGCCAGCAGCTTGGACAGTAGCAATCAGCCCCAGCATTTT.

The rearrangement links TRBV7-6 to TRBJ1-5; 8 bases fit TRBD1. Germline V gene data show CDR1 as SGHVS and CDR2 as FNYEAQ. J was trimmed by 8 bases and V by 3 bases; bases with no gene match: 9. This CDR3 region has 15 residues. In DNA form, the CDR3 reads TGTGCCAGCAGCTTGGAGGCAGGGGGCGAGAAGCCCCAGCATTTT. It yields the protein CASSLEAGGEKPQHF.

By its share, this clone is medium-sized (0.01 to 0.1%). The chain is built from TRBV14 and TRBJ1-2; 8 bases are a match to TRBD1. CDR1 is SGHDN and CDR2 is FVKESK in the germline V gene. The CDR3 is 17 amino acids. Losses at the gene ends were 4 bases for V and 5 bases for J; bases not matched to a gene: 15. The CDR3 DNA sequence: TGTGCCAGCAGCCTTACCTTTGACAGGGGATGGGGGTATGGCTACACCTTC. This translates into CASSLTFDRGWGYGYTF.

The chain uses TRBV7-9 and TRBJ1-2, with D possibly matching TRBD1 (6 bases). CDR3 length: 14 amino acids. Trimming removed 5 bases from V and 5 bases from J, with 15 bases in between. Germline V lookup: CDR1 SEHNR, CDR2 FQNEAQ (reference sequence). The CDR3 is CASSRDGQIYGYTF. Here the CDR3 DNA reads TGTGCCAGCAGCCGAGATGGACAGATATATGGCTACACCTTC.

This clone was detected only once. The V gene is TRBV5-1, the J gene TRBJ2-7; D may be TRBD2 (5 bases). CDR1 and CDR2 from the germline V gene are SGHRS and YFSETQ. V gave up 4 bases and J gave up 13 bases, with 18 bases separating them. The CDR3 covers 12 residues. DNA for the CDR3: TGCGCCAGCAGCGATACGAATGCGGGCCCCTACTTC. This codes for CASSDTNAGPYF. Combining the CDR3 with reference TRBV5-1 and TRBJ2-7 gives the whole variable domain KAGVTQTPRYLIKTRGQQVTLSCSPISGHRSVSWYQQTPGQGLQFLFEYFSETQRNKGNFPGRFSGRQFSNSRSEMNVSTLELGDSALYLCASSDTNAGPYFGPGTRLTVT.

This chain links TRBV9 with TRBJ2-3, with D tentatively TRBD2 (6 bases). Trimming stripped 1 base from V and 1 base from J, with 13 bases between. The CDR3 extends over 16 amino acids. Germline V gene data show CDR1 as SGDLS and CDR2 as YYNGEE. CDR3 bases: TGTGCCAGCAGCGTACTTGGGGGGAGCGGCACAGATACGCAGTATTTT. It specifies CASSVLGGSGTDTQYF.

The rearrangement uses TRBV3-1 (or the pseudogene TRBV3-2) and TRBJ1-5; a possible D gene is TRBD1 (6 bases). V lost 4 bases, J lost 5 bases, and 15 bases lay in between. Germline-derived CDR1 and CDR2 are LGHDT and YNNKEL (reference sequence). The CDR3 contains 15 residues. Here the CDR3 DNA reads TGTGCCAGCAGCCCGGACAGCCGGGGCTATCAGCCCCAGCATTTT. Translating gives CASSPDSRGYQPQHF.

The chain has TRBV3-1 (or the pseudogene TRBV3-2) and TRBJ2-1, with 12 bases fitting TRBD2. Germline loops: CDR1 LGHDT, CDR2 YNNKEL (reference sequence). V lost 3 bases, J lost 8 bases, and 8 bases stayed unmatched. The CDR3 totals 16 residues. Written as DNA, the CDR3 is TGTGCCAGCAGCCAGTCTAGCGGGGGGGCCGGAGATGAGCAGTTCTTC. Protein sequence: CASSQSSGGAGDEQFF.

The CDR3 region has the DNA TGTGCCTGTAAGAGGGTTGACAAGGGTGAAAAACTGTTTTTT. This sequence encodes CACKRVDKGEKLFF. The chain employs TRBV19 and TRBJ1-4; D not resolved. CDR1 is LNHDA, CDR2 SQIVND, per germline (reference sequence). The CDR3 runs to 14 residues. Trimming removed 11 bases from V and 7 bases from J, with 20 bases in between.

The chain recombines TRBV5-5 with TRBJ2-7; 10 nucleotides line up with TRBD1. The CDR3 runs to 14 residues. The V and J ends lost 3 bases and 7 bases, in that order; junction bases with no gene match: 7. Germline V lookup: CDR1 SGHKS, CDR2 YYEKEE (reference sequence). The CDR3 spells CASSSWTGGEEQYF. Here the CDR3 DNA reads TGTGCCAGCAGCTCCTGGACAGGGGGGGAAGAGCAGTACTTC.

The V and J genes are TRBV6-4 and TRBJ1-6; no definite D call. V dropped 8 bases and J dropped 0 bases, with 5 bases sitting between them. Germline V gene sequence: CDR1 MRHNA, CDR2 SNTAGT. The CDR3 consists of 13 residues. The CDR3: CASRDSYNSPLHF. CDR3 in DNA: TGTGCCAGCCGGGACTCCTATAATTCACCCCTCCACTTT.

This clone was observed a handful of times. The CDR3 nucleotides are TGTGCCAGCAGCCCCCGCGGTCGGGACACCGGGGAGCTGTTTTTT. As protein: CASSPRGRDTGELFF. V gene TRBV9 combines with J gene TRBJ2-2; D is unresolved. Germline V gives CDR1 SGDLS, CDR2 YYNGEE. The CDR3 spans 15 residues. V was shortened by 4 bases and J by 3 bases, with 13 bases between the two germline ends.

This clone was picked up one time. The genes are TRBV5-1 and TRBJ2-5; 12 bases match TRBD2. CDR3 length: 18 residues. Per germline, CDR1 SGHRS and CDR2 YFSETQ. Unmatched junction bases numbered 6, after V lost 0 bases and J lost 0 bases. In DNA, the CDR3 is TGCGCCAGCAGCTTGGGACTAGCGGGGGCCGGGTACCAAGAGACCCAGTACTTC. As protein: CASSLGLAGAGYQETQYF.

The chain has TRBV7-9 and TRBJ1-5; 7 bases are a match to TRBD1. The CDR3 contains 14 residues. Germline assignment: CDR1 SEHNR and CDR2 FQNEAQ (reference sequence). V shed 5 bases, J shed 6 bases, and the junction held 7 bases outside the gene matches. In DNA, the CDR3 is TGTGCCAGCAGCGGGGACAGAGGGCTTCAGCCCCAGCATTTT. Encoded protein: CASSGDRGLQPQHF.

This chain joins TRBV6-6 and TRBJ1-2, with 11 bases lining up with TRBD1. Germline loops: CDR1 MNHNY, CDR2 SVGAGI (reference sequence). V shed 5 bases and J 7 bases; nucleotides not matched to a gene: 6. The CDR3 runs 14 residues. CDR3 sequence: CASSRGQGASGYTF. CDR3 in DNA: TGTGCCAGCAGTCGCGGACAGGGGGCGAGTGGCTACACCTTC.

DNA of the CDR3: TGTGCCAGCAGCAAAGTCTCCCGAGACTACGAGCAGTACTTC. As protein: CASSKVSRDYEQYF. The chain uses TRBV21-1 and TRBJ2-7; TRBD2 reflects the table's D call only, with no check against the DNA. TRBV21-1 is assigned pseudogene status. CDR3 length: 14 amino acids.

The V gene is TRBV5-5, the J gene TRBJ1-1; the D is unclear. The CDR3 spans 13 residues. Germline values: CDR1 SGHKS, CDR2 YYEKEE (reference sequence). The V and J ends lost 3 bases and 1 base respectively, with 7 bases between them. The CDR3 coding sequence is TGTGCCAGCAGCTCCCCAGGGAACACTGAAGCTTTCTTT. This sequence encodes CASSSPGNTEAFF.

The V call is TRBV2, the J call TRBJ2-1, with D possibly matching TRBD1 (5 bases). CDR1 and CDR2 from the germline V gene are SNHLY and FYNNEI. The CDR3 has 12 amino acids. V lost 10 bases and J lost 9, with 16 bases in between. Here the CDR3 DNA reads TGTGCCACCAGAGTGGGGCGCCTTGAGCAGTTCTTC. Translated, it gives CATRVGRLEQFF.

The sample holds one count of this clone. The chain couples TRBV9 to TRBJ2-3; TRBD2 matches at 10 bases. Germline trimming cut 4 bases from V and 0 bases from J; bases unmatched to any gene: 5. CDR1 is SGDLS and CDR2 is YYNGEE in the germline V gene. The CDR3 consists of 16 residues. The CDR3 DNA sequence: TGTGCCAGCAGCTCGACTAGCGGGCGAAGCACAGATACGCAGTATTTT. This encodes CASSSTSGRSTDTQYF.

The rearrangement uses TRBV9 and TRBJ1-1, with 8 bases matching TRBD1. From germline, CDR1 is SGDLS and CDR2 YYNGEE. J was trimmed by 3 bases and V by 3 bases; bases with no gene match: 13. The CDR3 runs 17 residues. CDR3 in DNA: TGTGCCAGCAGCGCCCCCGGACAGGGTAGGTTCGACACTGAAGCTTTCTTT. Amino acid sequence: CASSAPGQGRFDTEAFF.

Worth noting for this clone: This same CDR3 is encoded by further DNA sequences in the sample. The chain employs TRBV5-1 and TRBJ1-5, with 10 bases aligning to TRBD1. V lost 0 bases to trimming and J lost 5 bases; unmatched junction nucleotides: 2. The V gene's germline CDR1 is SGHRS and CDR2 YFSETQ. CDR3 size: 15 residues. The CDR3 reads CASSLGGQGDQPQHF. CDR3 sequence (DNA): TGCGCCAGCAGCTTGGGCGGACAGGGGGATCAGCCCCAGCATTTT.

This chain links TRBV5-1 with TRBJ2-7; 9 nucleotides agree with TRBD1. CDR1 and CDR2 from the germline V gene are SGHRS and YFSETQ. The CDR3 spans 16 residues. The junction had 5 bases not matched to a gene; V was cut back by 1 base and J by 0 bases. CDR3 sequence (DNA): TGCGCCAGCAGCTTGTGGGGACAGGGCAGCTCCTACGAGCAGTACTTC. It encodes CASSLWGQGSSYEQYF.

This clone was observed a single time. CDR3 coding DNA: TGTCCTCCAGGGGCGGGAGAGACCCAGTACTTC. Its translation: CPPGAGETQYF. The rearrangement uses TRBV7-3 and TRBJ2-5, with a tentative D call TRBD1 (6 bases). Germline loops: CDR1 SGHTA, CDR2 FQGTGA. The CDR3 spans 11 residues.